A single TCR beta chain is shown here with its context. The V end lost 1 base, the J end lost 0 bases, and 15 bases lay between the germline ends. The CDR3 runs to 17 residues. Germline CDR1 SGHDT, CDR2 YYEEEE. The data belong to a study of blood T cell repertoires in COVID-19. Study-level information: The origin of the acute and convalescent COVID-19 samples was the United States, Italy and Spain.

Assay: immunoSEQ multiplex PCR; the TCRdb copy retains only in-frame clones and omits some. The sample lists about 200,000 clones, 85% to 90% occurring once. This rearrangement joins TRBV5-6 to TRBJ2-3; D unresolved. The TCR sequence derives from a woman aged 45-59 years with acute or convalescent COVID-19. Sequenced input: peripheral blood. The CDR3 here is CASSLFPPVISTDTQYF. In nucleotides, the CDR3 is TGTGCCAGCAGCTTGTTTCCGCCAGTCATTAGCACAGATACGCAGTATTTT.